The clone carrying this T cell receptor (beta chain) was found once. This sample was taken from a study of blood T cell repertoires in COVID-19. Measured with immunoSEQ multiplex PCR; TCRdb has only the in-frame clones, and not every one. This repertoire shows 90,000 to 100,000 clones, around nine tenths found once; its top ten account for over 9%. The TCR comes from a man in his forties or fifties with acute or convalescent COVID-19. The sequenced sample was peripheral blood.

The CDR3 nucleotides read TGCGCCAGCAGCCAGGCCTCAGGGGGTTCACCCCTCCACTTT. Translation gives CASSQASGGSPLHF. The rearrangement uses TRBV4-1 and TRBJ1-6; 7 bases line up with TRBD1. Unmatched junction bases numbered 5, after V lost 3 bases and J lost 9 bases. Germline V gene data show CDR1 as MGHRA and CDR2 as YSYEKL. CDR3 size: 14 residues.